The source of this TCR beta chain is a study of blood T cell repertoires in COVID-19. Study details: Acute and convalescent COVID-19 specimens originated in the United States, Italy and Spain. The cDNA or gDNA used as material had been derived from T cells, B-cell-depleted T cells, or PBMCs.

Original processing notes: The authors estimated nucleated cell counts from reference gene primer amplification. The assay was immunoSEQ multiplex PCR, and TCRdb's table has in-frame clones only and misses some. V and J calls and clone size follow that table, whereas D and trimming were derived from the DNA. The sample carries over 85,000 clones, roughly 88% recorded once. This clone has a single count. In germline, CDR1 is SQVTM, CDR2 ANQGSEA. V shed 6 bases, J shed 4 bases, and the junction held 7 bases outside the gene matches. This CDR3 is built from 14 residues. This chain links TRBV29-1 with TRBJ1-1, with TRBD1 matching 11 bases. Sequencing input: peripheral blood. This receptor was taken from a man in his sixties with acute or convalescent COVID-19. DNA for the CDR3: TGCAGCGTCCGATCCGGGACAGGGGGCACTGAAGCTTTCTTT. It encodes CSVRSGTGGTEAFF.